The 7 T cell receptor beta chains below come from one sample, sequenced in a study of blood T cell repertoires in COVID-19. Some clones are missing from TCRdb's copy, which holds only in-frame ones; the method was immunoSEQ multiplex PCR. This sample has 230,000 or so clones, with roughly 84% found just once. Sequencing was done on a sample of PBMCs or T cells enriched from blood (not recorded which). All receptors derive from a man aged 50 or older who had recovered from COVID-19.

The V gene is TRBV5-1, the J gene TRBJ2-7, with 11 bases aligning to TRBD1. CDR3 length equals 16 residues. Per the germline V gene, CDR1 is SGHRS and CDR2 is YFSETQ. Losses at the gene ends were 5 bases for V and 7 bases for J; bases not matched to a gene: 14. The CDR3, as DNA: TGCGCCAGCAGTCGAGTTGCCGCCGGGACAGGGGGGGAGCAGTACTTC. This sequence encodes CASSRVAAGTGGEQYF.

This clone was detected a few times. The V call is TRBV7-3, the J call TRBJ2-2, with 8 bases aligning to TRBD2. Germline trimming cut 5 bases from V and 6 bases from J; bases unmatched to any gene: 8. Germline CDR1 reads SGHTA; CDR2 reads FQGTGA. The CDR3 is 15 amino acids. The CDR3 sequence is CASSPPGLGAGELFF. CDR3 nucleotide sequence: TGTGCCAGCAGCCCACCGGGACTAGGAGCCGGGGAGCTGTTTTTT.

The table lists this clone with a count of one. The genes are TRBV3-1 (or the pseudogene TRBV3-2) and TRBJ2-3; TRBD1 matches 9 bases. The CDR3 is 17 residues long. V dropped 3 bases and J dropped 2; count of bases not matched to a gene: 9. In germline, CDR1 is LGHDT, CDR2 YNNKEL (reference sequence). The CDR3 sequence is CASSQETGTGPTDTQYF. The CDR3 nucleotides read TGTGCCAGCAGCCAGGAAACCGGGACAGGGCCCACAGATACGCAGTATTTT.

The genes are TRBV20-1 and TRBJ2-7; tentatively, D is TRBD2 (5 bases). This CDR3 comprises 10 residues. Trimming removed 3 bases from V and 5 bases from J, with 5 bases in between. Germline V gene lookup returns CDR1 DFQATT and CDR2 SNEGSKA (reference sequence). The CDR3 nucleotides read TGCAGTGCTAGGGAGGACGAGCAGTACTTC. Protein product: CSAREDEQYF.

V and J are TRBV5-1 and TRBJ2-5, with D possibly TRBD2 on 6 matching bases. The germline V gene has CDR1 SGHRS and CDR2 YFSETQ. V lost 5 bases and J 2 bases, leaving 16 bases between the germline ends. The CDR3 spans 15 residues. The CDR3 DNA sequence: TGCGCCAGCAGAAGTGGACGGGGGAGTCAAGAGACCCAGTACTTC. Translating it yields CASRSGRGSQETQYF.

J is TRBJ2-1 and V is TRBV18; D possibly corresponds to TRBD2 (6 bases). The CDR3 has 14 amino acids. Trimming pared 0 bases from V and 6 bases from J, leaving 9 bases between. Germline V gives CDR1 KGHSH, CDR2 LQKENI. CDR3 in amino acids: CASSPPGLRNEQFF. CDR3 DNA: TGTGCCAGCTCACCACCGGGACTGCGCAATGAGCAGTTCTTC.

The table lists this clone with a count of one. The CDR3 DNA is TGCAGTGCCGGAGCCTACGAGCAGTACTTC. This codes for CSAGAYEQYF. The chain employs TRBV20-1 and TRBJ2-7; D not certain. Trimming stripped 6 bases from V and 2 bases from J, with 5 bases between. Germline V CDR1 and CDR2: DFQATT, SNEGSKA (reference sequence). The CDR3 consists of 10 residues.